The 31 T cell receptor beta chains reported below all come from one sample, sequenced in a study of identical twins. MiXCR was run by TCRdb on the 5' RACE reads, yielding one entry per CDR3 protein. The sample consists of approximately 410,000 distinct CDR3 sequences, less than 20% of them appearing once. What was sequenced was naive T cells sorted from blood. The origin of the receptors is a man in his forties or fifties in good health.

This clonotype was recorded many times. The V and J genes are TRBV27 and TRBJ2-1; 9 nucleotides align to TRBD1. Germline CDR1 MNHEY, CDR2 SMNVEV (reference sequence). The CDR3 is 15 amino acids. The V segment lost 5 bases and the J segment 2 bases; nucleotides outside the gene matches: 4. CDR3 sequence (DNA): TGTGCCAGCAGTCCTACAGGGGGCGCCTACAATGAGCAGTTCTTC. It translates to CASSPTGGAYNEQFF.

This clonotype was counted only a few times. The chain links TRBV4-3 to TRBJ2-7; 10 bases fit TRBD1. CDR3 length: 16 amino acids. Looked up from germline, CDR1 is LGHNA and CDR2 is YSLEER. J gave up 2 bases and V 3 bases, and 7 bases lay outside the gene matches. CDR3 sequence reads: CASSHLGGQGAYEQYF. CDR3 coding DNA: TGCGCCAGCAGCCACCTAGGAGGACAGGGGGCCTACGAGCAGTACTTC.

This clonotype was seen more than once but under ten times. V and J are TRBV9 and TRBJ1-1, with D unclear. The germline gives CDR1 SGDLS, CDR2 YYNGEE. V lost 0 bases to trimming and J lost 4 bases, with 10 bases between them. The CDR3 has 14 residues. The CDR3 reads CASSVAGRGTEAFF. CDR3 bases: TGTGCCAGCAGCGTAGCAGGCAGAGGCACTGAAGCTTTCTTT.

The chain employs TRBV10-3 and TRBJ2-7; a weak D match, TRBD2 (6 bases). Per the germline V gene, CDR1 is ENHRY and CDR2 is SYGVKD. CDR3 length: 15 amino acids. V shed 2 bases and J shed 0 bases, with 11 bases lying between them. CDR3 in DNA: TGTGCCATCAGTGAGGGAACTAGCAGCTCCTACGAGCAGTACTTC. Its protein is CAISEGTSSSYEQYF.

The sample holds many counts of this clonotype. The chain employs TRBV7-8 and TRBJ2-7, with no clear D. Germline V gene data show CDR1 as SGHVS and CDR2 as FQNEAQ. The CDR3 contains 13 residues. Trimming removed 3 bases from V and 0 bases from J, with 6 bases in between. This chain's CDR3 is CASSFYSSYEQYF. The CDR3 DNA reads TGTGCCAGCAGCTTCTACAGCTCCTACGAGCAGTACTTC.

The CDR3 is CASSQGWASGNEQFF. In DNA, the CDR3 is TGCGCCAGCAGCCAAGGTTGGGCTAGCGGCAATGAGCAGTTCTTC. The genes are TRBV4-1 and TRBJ2-1, with 7 bases identical to TRBD2. CDR1 and CDR2 from the germline V gene are MGHRA and YSYEKL. V shed 1 base and J 6 bases; nucleotides not matched to a gene: 6. The CDR3 is made up of 15 amino acids.

The sample holds a few counts of this clonotype. The rearrangement links TRBV6-5 to TRBJ1-6; no clear D. V was clipped by 0 bases and J by 10 bases, with 4 bases between them. This CDR3 comprises 12 residues. Germline CDR1 reads MNHEY; CDR2 reads SVGAGI. The CDR3 bases are TGTGCCAGCAGTTACTCGCACTCACCCCTCCACTTT. This gives the protein CASSYSHSPLHF.

The genes are TRBV2 and TRBJ2-1, with D maybe TRBD2 (6 bases). V gave up 6 bases and J gave up 7 bases, with 19 bases separating them. Germline V gene sequence: CDR1 SNHLY, CDR2 FYNNEI. This CDR3 is 15 amino acids long. The CDR3 DNA follows: TGTGCCAGCAGCTGGGGGGAACTAAGGGTGAATGAGCAGTTCTTC. Translation gives CASSWGELRVNEQFF.

The J gene is TRBJ1-6, the V gene TRBV20-1; 7 bases line up with TRBD1. Germline V gives CDR1 DFQATT, CDR2 SNEGSKA (reference sequence). The V gene end was trimmed by 5 bases and the J gene end by 1 base; junction bases not matched to a gene: 5. The CDR3 is 15 residues long. Written as DNA, the CDR3 is TGCAGTGCTCGTTCAGGGGGTTCCTATAATTCACCCCTCCACTTT. Translating gives CSARSGGSYNSPLHF.

This clonotype showed up just a few times. The rearrangement links TRBV27 to TRBJ1-5; weak D call: TRBD1 (5 bases). The V end lost 6 bases, the J end lost 4 bases, and 19 bases lay between the germline ends. This CDR3 contains 16 residues. Germline CDR1 is MNHEY and CDR2 is SMNVEV (reference sequence). This chain's CDR3 is CASSLKGWGGNQPQHF. The DNA for the CDR3 is TGTGCCAGCAGCCTTAAGGGGTGGGGGGGGAATCAGCCCCAGCATTTT.

This clonotype occurred many times. The junction does not match germline at one end; this may be a read error. This chain joins TRBV20-1 and TRBJ1-5, with D maybe TRBD1 (6 bases). Germline V gene sequence: CDR1 DFQATT, CDR2 SNEGSKA (reference sequence). The CDR3 extends over 12 amino acids. CDR3 amino acids: CSARQGYQPQQF. The CDR3, as DNA: TGCAGTGCTAGGCAGGGGTATCAGCCCCAGCAATTT.

The chain employs TRBV7-6 and TRBJ2-7, with D perhaps TRBD1 (5 bases). The CDR3 spans 14 residues. Per the germline V gene, CDR1 is SGHVS and CDR2 is FNYEAQ. Trimming removed 5 bases from V and 0 bases from J, with 11 bases in between. CDR3 in amino acids: CASSPTVFSYEQYF. CDR3 DNA: TGTGCCAGCAGCCCGACAGTCTTCTCCTACGAGCAGTACTTC. Using reference TRBV7-6 and TRBJ2-7 for the parts outside the CDR3, the full variable domain is GAGVSQSPRYKVTKRGQDVALRCDPISGHVSLYWYRQALGQGPEFLTYFNYEAQQDKSGLPNDRFSAERPEGSISTLTIQRTEQRDSAMYRCASSPTVFSYEQYFGPGTRLTVT.

The chain has TRBV2 and TRBJ2-1; possible D gene TRBD2, 5 bases. Germline loops: CDR1 SNHLY, CDR2 FYNNEI. This CDR3 comprises 11 residues. V lost 6 bases, J lost 10 bases, and 10 bases lay in between. This CDR3 is CASRRRGEQFF. CDR3 DNA: TGTGCCAGCAGAAGGAGAGGGGAGCAGTTCTTC.

This clonotype was detected many times. The chain combines TRBV27 with TRBJ2-3; D perhaps matches TRBD2 (5 bases). Deletions cut 7 bases from V and 0 bases from J, with 14 bases between. This CDR3 is built from 15 residues. Germline V gene lookup returns CDR1 MNHEY and CDR2 SMNVEV (reference sequence). CDR3 residues: CASNTDYASTDTQYF. DNA of the CDR3: TGTGCCAGCAACACCGACTACGCGAGCACAGATACGCAGTATTTT.

This clonotype occurred many times. The chain uses TRBV10-1 and TRBJ2-2; TRBD1 agrees at 8 bases. CDR3 length equals 14 residues. Germline V gene sequence: CDR1 WNHNN, CDR2 SYGVQD (reference sequence). J lost 1 base, V lost 8 bases, and 3 bases had no gene match. The CDR3 loop is CASGGTGNTGELFF. The DNA for the CDR3 is TGCGCCAGCGGTGGGACAGGGAACACCGGGGAGCTGTTTTTT.

This clonotype has at least ten counts. This chain links TRBV5-1 with TRBJ2-7; D possibly matches TRBD1 or TRBD2 (5 bases each). The CDR3 totals 14 residues. V gave up 0 bases and J gave up 0 bases, with 7 bases separating them. Germline CDR1 is SGHRS and CDR2 is YFSETQ. CDR3 DNA sequence: TGCGCCAGCAGCTTGGGGGGGATCTCCTACGAGCAGTACTTC. It yields the protein CASSLGGISYEQYF.

This clonotype was counted many times. The V gene is TRBV5-5, the J gene TRBJ2-2, with D perhaps TRBD2 (5 bases). V gave up 0 bases and J gave up 2 bases, with 8 bases separating them. The CDR3 is 15 residues long. Germline assignment: CDR1 SGHKS and CDR2 YYEKEE (reference sequence). The CDR3 DNA follows: TGTGCCAGCAGCTTGGTTAGCGTCAACACCGGGGAGCTGTTTTTT. Its translation is CASSLVSVNTGELFF.

This clonotype showed up many times. The genes are TRBV29-1 and TRBJ2-1; 12 bases match TRBD2. The V segment lost 7 bases and the J segment 4 bases; nucleotides outside the gene matches: 2. Per germline, CDR1 SQVTM and CDR2 ANQGSEA. The CDR3 consists of 13 residues. The CDR3 region is CSAGTSGYNEQFF. In DNA, the CDR3 is TGCAGCGCCGGGACTAGCGGGTACAATGAGCAGTTCTTC.

This clonotype was counted ten times or more. This chain links TRBV11-2 with TRBJ2-1, with D possibly matching TRBD2 (5 bases). Germline V gene sequence: CDR1 SGHAT, CDR2 FQNNGV. The CDR3 is 16 residues long. Trimming cost V 5 bases and J 2 bases, with 16 bases left between them. Written as DNA, the CDR3 is TGTGCCAGCAGCCCGCGGGCCAGCGGTGCCTACAATGAGCAGTTCTTC. It encodes CASSPRASGAYNEQFF.

This clonotype has at least ten counts. The chain employs TRBV6-5 and TRBJ1-1; D is unclear. CDR1 is MNHEY, CDR2 SVGAGI, per germline. Trimming took 2 bases from V and 1 from J, leaving 5 bases between them. This CDR3 contains 13 residues. CDR3 in DNA: TGTGCCAGCAGTTACGGGTGGAACACTGAAGCTTTCTTT. It is translated as CASSYGWNTEAFF.

This clonotype was counted between two and nine times. The gene calls are TRBV5-1 and TRBJ2-5; D is perhaps TRBD2 (6 bases). This CDR3 is 15 amino acids long. Trimming removed 7 bases from V and 4 bases from J, with 20 bases in between. In germline, CDR1 is SGHRS, CDR2 YFSETQ. Written as DNA, the CDR3 is TGCGCCAGCTCTCCCCTGGGGGGTCCCGGAGAGACCCAGTACTTC. Its translation: CASSPLGGPGETQYF.

This clonotype has only a few counts. The V call is TRBV3-1, the J call TRBJ2-5; D is ambiguous. Trimming removed 3 bases at V and 5 bases at J, with 10 bases between. Germline V CDR1 and CDR2: LGHDT, YNNKEL (reference sequence). This CDR3 has 13 amino acids. Here the CDR3 DNA reads TGTGCCAGCAGCCAGGGGAACCGGGAGACCCAGTACTTC. Protein sequence: CASSQGNRETQYF.

This clonotype was seen only a few times. The chain employs TRBV7-9 and TRBJ2-7, with 11 bases aligning to TRBD1. The germline V gene has CDR1 SEHNR and CDR2 FQNEAQ (reference sequence). The CDR3 covers 16 residues. The ends lost 6 bases at V and 0 bases at J; junction bases unmatched: 7. The CDR3 sequence is CASSYRGTGGSYEQYF. For the CDR3, the DNA is TGTGCCAGCAGTTATAGGGGGACAGGGGGCTCCTACGAGCAGTACTTC.

The V call is TRBV7-2, the J call TRBJ2-7; 8 bases map to TRBD1. In germline, CDR1 is SGHTA, CDR2 FQGNSA. J lost 0 bases, V lost 4 bases, and 8 bases had no gene match. The CDR3 contains 16 residues. The CDR3 nucleotides read TGTGCCAGCAGCTCAGGGACAGGCGGAAGCTCCTACGAGCAGTACTTC. Amino acids: CASSSGTGGSSYEQYF.

The chain uses TRBV28 and TRBJ1-2; D ambiguous. V shed 5 bases and J shed 2 bases, with 12 bases lying between them. Germline assignment: CDR1 MDHEN and CDR2 SYDVKM. CDR3 length equals 14 residues. CDR3 sequence: CASSITVGNYGYTF. The CDR3 DNA reads TGTGCCAGCAGTATCACAGTCGGGAACTATGGCTACACCTTC.

In this sample, this clonotype turned up many times. The chain is built from TRBV20-1 and TRBJ1-4; 11 bases are shared with TRBD1. This CDR3 comprises 14 residues. The V and J ends lost 2 bases and 7 bases, in that order; junction bases with no gene match: 3. Germline V lookup: CDR1 DFQATT, CDR2 SNEGSKA (reference sequence). In DNA form, the CDR3 reads TGCAGTGCTAGACGGACAGGGGGCGTTGAAAAACTGTTTTTT. Amino acids: CSARRTGGVEKLFF.

This clonotype came up a few times. The CDR3 nucleotides are TGCGCCAGCAGCTTTTCGGCTAGCGGGTATAATGAGCAGTTCTTC. Its protein product is CASSFSASGYNEQFF. The V call is TRBV5-1, the J call TRBJ2-1; the match to TRBD2 covers 8 bases. With 2 bases clipped from V and 7 bases from J, the junction kept 8 bases outside the gene matches. Per the germline V gene, CDR1 is SGHRS and CDR2 is YFSETQ. This CDR3 contains 15 residues.

This clonotype occurred many times. The rearrangement links TRBV5-1 to TRBJ2-5; D is possibly TRBD1 (7 bases). Trimming shortened V by 0 bases and J by 4 bases, and 16 bases separated the two germline ends. This CDR3 is built from 16 residues. In germline, CDR1 is SGHRS, CDR2 YFSETQ. CDR3 sequence: CASSLVPRQGGETQYF. In nucleotides, the CDR3 is TGCGCCAGCAGCTTGGTCCCACGACAGGGAGGAGAGACCCAGTACTTC.

This clonotype was counted ten times or more. V and J are TRBV29-1 and TRBJ1-1; D uncertain. Looked up from germline, CDR1 is SQVTM and CDR2 is ANQGSEA. This CDR3 is 14 amino acids long. Trimming stripped 4 bases from V and 1 base from J, with 13 bases between. The CDR3, as DNA: TGCAGCGTTGCATATTCGACTGGGAACACTGAAGCTTTCTTT. Amino acid sequence: CSVAYSTGNTEAFF.

The chain joins TRBV6-5 to TRBJ2-1, with D tentatively TRBD2 (6 bases). V shed 4 bases and J shed 3 bases, with 10 bases lying between them. The CDR3 spans 14 residues. CDR1 is MNHEY, CDR2 SVGAGI, per germline. The CDR3 is CASSSRDVYNEQFF. The CDR3 DNA follows: TGTGCCAGCAGTTCGCGGGACGTCTACAATGAGCAGTTCTTC.

This clonotype was found many times. V gene TRBV24-1 combines with J gene TRBJ2-5; possible D gene TRBD1, 6 bases. Germline V gene lookup returns CDR1 KGHDR and CDR2 SFDVKD. This CDR3 is built from 15 residues. The V end lost 9 bases, the J end lost 3 bases, and 19 bases lay between the germline ends. The CDR3 coding sequence is TGTGCCACCTCCGGGACACCTCCCGAGGAAGAGACCCAGTACTTC. Translated, it gives CATSGTPPEEETQYF.